This TCR beta chain comes out of a study of T cell repertoires in cytomegalovirus infection. This CDR3 has 14 residues. The germline V gene has CDR1 SGHAT and CDR2 FQDESV (reference sequence). With 0 bases removed from V and 0 bases from J, the gap between germline ends came to 5 bases. Study-level findings and limits: Dominant in the ex vivo response were TCR beta clonotypes restricted by HLA-C and specific for CMV.

From the reads, TCRdb called clonotypes with MiXCR, one entry per CDR3 protein. This table holds around 900,000 distinct CDR3 sequences, roughly 30% found once. Only a few counts were recorded for this clonotype. Its antigen is not identified. This receptor was taken from a human donor in good health (CMV status not recorded). Some clones in this sample may be carry-over from other donors' samples. The starting material was cultured CD8+ T cells from PBMCs, obtained from culture after CMV antigen stimulation. The chain has TRBV11-1 and TRBJ1-1; no clear D. DNA for the CDR3: TGTGCCAGCAGCTTAGCAGAGATGAACACTGAAGCTTTCTTT. Protein product: CASSLAEMNTEAFF. Based on the CDR3 plus reference TRBV11-1 and TRBJ1-1, the full variable domain is EAEVAQSPRYKITEKSQAVAFWCDPISGHATLYWYRQILGQGPELLVQFQDESVVDDSQLPKDRFSAERLKGVDSTLKIQPAELGDSAMYLCASSLAEMNTEAFFGQGTRLTVV.